This is a list of T cell receptor beta chains from one sample in a study of blood T cells in healthy people across ages. TCRdb reprocessed the 5' RACE reads via MiXCR and lists one record per CDR3 protein. The data contain roughly 1,300,000 distinct CDR3 sequences, 45% to 70% of them singletons. Material for sequencing was blood. Receptor source: a man younger than 30 in good health. Each CDR3 is given with its conserved first and last residue. Each record gives: D gene, V gene, clone size, J gene, CDR3 protein, CDR3 DNA. A D gene is named only where the DNA matches it firmly. The listing skips clone size in some rows; elsewhere it reads once, few, many or a size class.

d_gene: NA
v_gene: TRBV6-6
abundance: few
j_gene: TRBJ2-7
CDR3aa: CASSALERPTWEQYF
CDR3nt: TGTGCCAGCAGTGCCCTCGAGCGGCCGACTTGGGAGCAGTACTTC

d_gene: NA
v_gene: TRBV7-9
abundance: NA
j_gene: TRBJ1-2
CDR3aa: CASSPPGAYYGYTF
CDR3nt: TGTGCCAGCAGCCCCCCCGGGGCGTACTATGGCTACACCTTC

d_gene: NA
v_gene: TRBV12-5
abundance: once
j_gene: TRBJ2-1
CDR3aa: CVSGLGIWNEQFF
CDR3nt: TGTGTTAGTGGCCTGGGCATTTGGAATGAGCAGTTCTTC

d_gene: NA
v_gene: TRBV7-2
abundance: NA
j_gene: TRBJ2-1
CDR3aa: CASSWSSYNEQFF
CDR3nt: TGTGCCAGCAGCTGGAGCTCCTACAATGAGCAGTTCTTC

d_gene: NA
v_gene: TRBV27
abundance: NA
j_gene: TRBJ2-7
CDR3aa: CASSPQGRYYEQYF
CDR3nt: TGTGCCAGCAGCCCGCAGGGGCGTTACTACGAGCAGTACTTC

d_gene: NA
v_gene: TRBV5-1
abundance: NA
j_gene: TRBJ2-3
CDR3aa: CASSLGDFQPSTDTQYF
CDR3nt: TGCGCCAGCAGCTTGGGGGACTTTCAACCGAGCACAGATACGCAGTATTTT

d_gene: NA
v_gene: TRBV2
abundance: NA
j_gene: TRBJ2-7
CDR3aa: CASIIEGSYEQYF
CDR3nt: TGTGCCAGCATCATTGAAGGATCCTACGAGCAGTACTTC

d_gene: NA
v_gene: TRBV10-3
abundance: few
j_gene: TRBJ1-6
CDR3aa: CAISPGRDNSPLHF
CDR3nt: TGTGCCATCAGCCCTGGACGGGATAATTCACCCCTCCACTTT

d_gene: NA
v_gene: TRBV7-2
abundance: NA
j_gene: TRBJ2-5
CDR3aa: CASSLNTANQETQYF
CDR3nt: TGTGCCAGCAGCTTAAACACAGCGAATCAAGAGACCCAGTACTTC

d_gene: TRBD2
v_gene: TRBV19
abundance: NA
j_gene: TRBJ2-7
CDR3aa: CASSPPLAGAGEQYF
CDR3nt: TGTGCCAGTAGTCCTCCACTAGCGGGAGCGGGAGAGCAGTACTTC

d_gene: TRBD2
v_gene: TRBV25-1
abundance: once
j_gene: TRBJ2-1
CDR3aa: CASSDLSGEVYNEQFF
CDR3nt: TGTGCCAGCAGTGACCTTAGCGGGGAGGTCTACAATGAGCAGTTCTTC

d_gene: NA
v_gene: TRBV12-3/TRBV12-4
abundance: NA
j_gene: TRBJ2-4
CDR3aa: CASSCGRSGEQYF
CDR3nt: TGTGCCAGCAGTTGTGGGCGGAGTGGGGAGCAGTACTTC

d_gene: NA
v_gene: TRBV20-1
abundance: NA
j_gene: TRBJ2-2
CDR3aa: CSARRGRDNTGELFF
CDR3nt: TGCAGTGCTAGGCGAGGACGGGACAACACCGGGGAGCTGTTTTTT

d_gene: NA
v_gene: TRBV11-2
abundance: NA
j_gene: TRBJ2-7
CDR3aa: CASSLQGPSYEQYF
CDR3nt: TGTGCCAGCAGCTTACAGGGCCCCTCCTACGAGCAGTACTTC

d_gene: NA
v_gene: TRBV6-1
abundance: NA
j_gene: TRBJ2-1
CDR3aa: CASSPRSGRSHEQFF
CDR3nt: TGTGCCAGCTCCCCCAGAAGCGGACGGAGCCATGAGCAGTTCTTC

d_gene: NA
v_gene: TRBV2
abundance: NA
j_gene: TRBJ1-4
CDR3aa: CASTNGQEKLFF
CDR3nt: TGTGCCAGCACTAACGGACAGGAAAAACTGTTTTTT

d_gene: TRBD1
v_gene: TRBV5-1
abundance: NA
j_gene: TRBJ1-4
CDR3aa: CASSLDEGTGEKLFF
CDR3nt: TGCGCCAGCAGCTTGGACGAGGGGACAGGCGAAAAACTGTTTTTT

d_gene: NA
v_gene: TRBV29-1
abundance: NA
j_gene: TRBJ2-6
CDR3aa: CSVSPSSGANVLTF
CDR3nt: TGCAGCGTTTCTCCCAGCTCTGGGGCCAACGTCCTGACTTTC

d_gene: NA
v_gene: TRBV13
abundance: few
j_gene: TRBJ1-6
CDR3aa: CASSLGMGVGSPLHF
CDR3nt: TGTGCCAGCAGCTTAGGCATGGGAGTTGGATCACCCCTCCACTTT

d_gene: NA
v_gene: TRBV5-1
abundance: many
j_gene: TRBJ2-3
CDR3aa: CASSTGDTQYF
CDR3nt: TGCGCCAGCAGCACGGGAGATACGCAGTATTTT

d_gene: NA
v_gene: TRBV6-2/TRBV6-3
abundance: NA
j_gene: TRBJ1-5
CDR3aa: CASSYGRQGNQPQHF
CDR3nt: TGTGCCAGCAGTTACGGGAGACAGGGCAATCAGCCCCAGCATTTT

d_gene: TRBD1
v_gene: TRBV20-1
abundance: NA
j_gene: TRBJ1-2
CDR3aa: CSARARAGGARTLGGGYTF
CDR3nt: TGCAGTGCTAGAGCAAGAGCAGGGGGCGCGAGGACCCTCGGGGGTGGCTACACCTTC

d_gene: TRBD1
v_gene: TRBV12-3/TRBV12-4
abundance: few
j_gene: TRBJ2-4
CDR3aa: CASSLMDRVSQYF
CDR3nt: TGTGCCAGCAGTTTAATGGACAGGGTCTCGCAGTACTTC

d_gene: NA
v_gene: TRBV3-1
abundance: NA
j_gene: TRBJ1-2
CDR3aa: CASSQDGVGTYGYTF
CDR3nt: TGTGCCAGCAGCCAAGACGGCGTCGGAACGTATGGCTACACCTTC

d_gene: TRBD1
v_gene: TRBV2
abundance: NA
j_gene: TRBJ2-3
CDR3aa: CASSEQQGAGDTQYF
CDR3nt: TGTGCCAGCAGTGAACAACAGGGGGCTGGAGATACGCAGTATTTT

d_gene: TRBD2
v_gene: TRBV27
abundance: few
j_gene: TRBJ2-6
CDR3aa: CASRREGSGANVLTF
CDR3nt: TGTGCCAGCCGAAGGGAGGGATCGGGGGCCAACGTCCTGACTTTC